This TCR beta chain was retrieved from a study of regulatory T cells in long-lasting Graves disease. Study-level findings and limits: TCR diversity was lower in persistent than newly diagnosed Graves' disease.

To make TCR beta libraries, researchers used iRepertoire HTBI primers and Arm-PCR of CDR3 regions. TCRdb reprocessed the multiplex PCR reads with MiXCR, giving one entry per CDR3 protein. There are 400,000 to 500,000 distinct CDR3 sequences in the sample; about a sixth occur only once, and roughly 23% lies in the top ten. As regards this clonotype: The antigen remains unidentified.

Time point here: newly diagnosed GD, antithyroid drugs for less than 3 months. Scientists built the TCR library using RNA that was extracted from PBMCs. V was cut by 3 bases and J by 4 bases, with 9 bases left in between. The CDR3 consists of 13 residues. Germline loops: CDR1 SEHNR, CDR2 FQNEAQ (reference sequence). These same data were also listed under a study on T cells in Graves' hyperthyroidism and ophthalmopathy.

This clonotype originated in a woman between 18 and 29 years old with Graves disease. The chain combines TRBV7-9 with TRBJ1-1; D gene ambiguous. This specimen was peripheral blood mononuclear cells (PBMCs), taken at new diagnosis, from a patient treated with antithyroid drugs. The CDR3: CASSLRMSTEAFF. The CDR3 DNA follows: TGTGCCAGCAGCTTGAGGATGAGCACTGAAGCTTTCTTT.